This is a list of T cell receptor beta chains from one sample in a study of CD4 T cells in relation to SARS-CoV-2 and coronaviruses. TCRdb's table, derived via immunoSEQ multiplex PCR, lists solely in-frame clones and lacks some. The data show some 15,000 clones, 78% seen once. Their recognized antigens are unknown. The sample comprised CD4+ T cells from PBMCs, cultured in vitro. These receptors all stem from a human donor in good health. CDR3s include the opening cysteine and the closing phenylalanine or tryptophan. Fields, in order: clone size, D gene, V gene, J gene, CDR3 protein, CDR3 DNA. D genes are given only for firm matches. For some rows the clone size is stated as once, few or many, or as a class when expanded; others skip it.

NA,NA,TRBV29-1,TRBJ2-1,CSVGDWKGYNEQFF,TGCAGCGTTGGGGATTGGAAGGGGTACAATGAGCAGTTCTTC
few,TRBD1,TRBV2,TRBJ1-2,CASSVGQGAYGYTF,TGTGCCAGCAGTGTAGGGCAGGGGGCCTATGGCTACACCTTC
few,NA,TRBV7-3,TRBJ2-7,CASSLTSGYEQYF,TGTGCCAGCAGCTTAACGTCAGGTTACGAGCAGTACTTC
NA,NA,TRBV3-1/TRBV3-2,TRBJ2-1,CASSQDVATQEFF,TGTGCCAGCAGCCAAGATGTGGCGACGCAAGAGTTCTTC
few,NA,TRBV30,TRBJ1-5,CAWSVGSGVNQPQHF,TGTGCCTGGAGTGTAGGGTCAGGGGTCAATCAGCCCCAGCATTTT
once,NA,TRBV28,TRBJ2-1,CASSTGTFSYNEQFF,TGTGCCAGCAGCACCGGGACATTCTCCTACAATGAGCAGTTCTTC
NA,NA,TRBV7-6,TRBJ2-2,CASSLIVPGVSTGELFF,TGTGCCAGCAGCTTAATCGTTCCGGGAGTAAGCACCGGGGAGCTGTTTTTT
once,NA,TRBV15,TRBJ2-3,CATSRGGTDTQYF,TGTGCCACCAGCAGAGGGGGGACAGATACGCAGTATTTT
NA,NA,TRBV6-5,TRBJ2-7,CASSYGQVSYEQYF,TGTGCCAGCAGTTACGGGCAGGTTTCCTACGAGCAGTACTTC
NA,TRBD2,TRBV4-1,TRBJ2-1,CASSQTSGSYNEQFF,TGCGCCAGCAGCCAAACTAGCGGGAGTTACAATGAGCAGTTCTTC
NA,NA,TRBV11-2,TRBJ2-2,CASSLLSDAGELFF,TGTGCCAGCAGCTTATTGAGTGATGCCGGGGAGCTGTTTTTT
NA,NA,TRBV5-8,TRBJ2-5,CASRDREGSETQYF,TGTGCCAGCAGGGACAGGGAGGGTTCGGAGACCCAGTACTTC
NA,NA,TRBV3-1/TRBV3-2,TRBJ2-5,CASSQDLWNGGIETQYF,TGTGCCAGCAGCCAAGATCTTTGGAACGGGGGTATAGAGACCCAGTACTTC
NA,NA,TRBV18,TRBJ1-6,CASSPPSRGRDSPLHF,TGTGCCAGCTCACCACCCTCCAGGGGTCGGGATTCACCCCTCCACTTT
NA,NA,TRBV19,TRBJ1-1,CASSTTVYEAFF,TGTGCCAGTAGTACGACAGTCTATGAAGCTTTCTTT
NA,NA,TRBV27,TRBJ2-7,CASSLVAESYEQYF,TGTGCCAGCAGTTTAGTCGCGGAATCCTACGAGCAGTACTTC
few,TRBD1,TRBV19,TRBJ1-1,CASRDRRTAGTEAFF,TGTGCCAGTAGGGACAGGCGAACAGCGGGCACTGAAGCTTTCTTT
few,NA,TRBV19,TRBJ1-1,CASSEQNTEAFF,TGTGCCAGTAGTGAGCAGAACACTGAAGCTTTCTTT
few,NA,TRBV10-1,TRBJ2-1,CASSNPSIPPNEQFF,TGCGCCAGCAGCAATCCCAGCATCCCTCCCAATGAGCAGTTCTTC
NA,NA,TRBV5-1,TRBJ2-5,CASSLAEETQYF,TGCGCCAGCAGCTTGGCCGAAGAGACCCAGTACTTC
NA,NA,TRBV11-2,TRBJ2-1,CASSIMGIYNEQQFF,TGTGCCAGCAGCATAATGGGTATTTACAATGAACAGCAGTTCTTC
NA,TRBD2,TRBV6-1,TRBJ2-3,CASSEAMVAGGTSTDTQYF,TGTGCCAGCAGTGAAGCGATGGTAGCGGGGGGGACTAGCACAGATACGCAGTATTTT
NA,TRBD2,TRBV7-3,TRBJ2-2,CASSSGTSNTGELFF,TGTGCCAGCAGCTCCGGGACTAGCAACACCGGGGAGCTGTTTTTT
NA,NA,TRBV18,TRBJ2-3,CASSPLADTQYF,TGTGCCAGCTCACCACTAGCGGATACGCAGTATTTT
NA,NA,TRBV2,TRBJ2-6,CASSEGLSGANVLTF,TGTGCCAGCAGTGAAGGGTTATCTGGGGCCAACGTCCTGACTTTC
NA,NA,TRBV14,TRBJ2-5,CASSQVLRAGVGETQYF,TGTGCCAGCAGCCAAGTCTTGCGGGCCGGAGTAGGAGAGACCCAGTACTTC
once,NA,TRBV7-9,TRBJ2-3,CASSLATDTQYF,TGTGCCAGCAGCTTGGCTACAGATACGCAGTATTTT
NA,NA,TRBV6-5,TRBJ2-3,CASSPGTLTDTQYF,TGTGCCAGCAGCCCCGGGACCCTCACAGATACGCAGTATTTT
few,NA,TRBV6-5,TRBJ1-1,CASSYSSPTQNTEAFF,TGTGCCAGCAGTTACTCGAGTCCGACACAGAACACTGAAGCTTTCTTT
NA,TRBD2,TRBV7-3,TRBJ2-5,CASSLTASGLQETQYF,TGTGCCAGCAGCTTAACAGCTAGCGGACTTCAAGAGACCCAGTACTTC
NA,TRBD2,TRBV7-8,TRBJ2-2,CASSLAIGLATNTGELFF,TGTGCCAGCAGCTTAGCGATAGGACTAGCGACGAACACCGGGGAGCTGTTTTTT
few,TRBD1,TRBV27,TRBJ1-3,CASTSTGDNTIYF,TGTGCCAGCACCAGTACAGGGGACAACACCATATATTTT
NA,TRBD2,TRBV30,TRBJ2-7,CAWSPRGGFSSYEQYF,TGTGCCTGGAGTCCCCGGGGGGGGTTCAGCTCCTACGAGCAGTACTTC
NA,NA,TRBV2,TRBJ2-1,CASSEAPARNEQFF,TGTGCCAGCAGTGAAGCCCCAGCGAGGAATGAGCAGTTCTTC
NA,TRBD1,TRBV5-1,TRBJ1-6,CASSIEFPGQGANSPLHF,TGCGCCAGCAGCATAGAATTCCCGGGACAGGGGGCCAATTCACCCCTCCACTTT
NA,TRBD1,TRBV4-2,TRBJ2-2,CASSQASWTGATGELFF,TGTGCCAGCAGCCAAGCCTCCTGGACAGGGGCCACCGGGGAGCTGTTTTTT
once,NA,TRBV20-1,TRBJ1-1,CSAPRNTEAFF,TGCAGTGCTCCACGCAACACTGAAGCTTTCTTT
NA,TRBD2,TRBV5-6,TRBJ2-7,CASSFGAGGSEQYF,TGTGCCAGCAGCTTCGGAGCGGGAGGGAGTGAGCAGTACTTC
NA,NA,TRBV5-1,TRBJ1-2,CASSLGLDWEDGYTF,TGCGCCAGCAGCTTGGGCCTCGACTGGGAAGATGGCTACACCTTC
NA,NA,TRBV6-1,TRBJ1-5,CASSEQGLSNQPQHF,TGTGCCAGCAGTGAACAGGGGTTGAGCAATCAGCCCCAGCATTTT
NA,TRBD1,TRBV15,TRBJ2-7,CATSKDRVLAHEQYF,TGTGCCACCAGCAAAGACAGGGTTCTTGCTCACGAGCAGTACTTC
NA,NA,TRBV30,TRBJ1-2,CGAGGEAGYTF,TGTGGGGCTGGAGGGGAGGCTGGCTACACCTTC
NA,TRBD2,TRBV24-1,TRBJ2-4,CATPTSDKSEGKNIQYF,TGTGCCACCCCTACTAGCGACAAATCTGAGGGCAAAAACATTCAGTACTTC
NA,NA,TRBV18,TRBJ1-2,CASSPEGGNGYTF,TGTGCCAGCTCACCAGAAGGGGGGAATGGCTACACCTTC
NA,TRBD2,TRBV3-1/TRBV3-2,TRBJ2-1,CASSQDQASGFPPNEQFF,TGTGCCAGCAGCCAAGATCAAGCTAGCGGTTTTCCCCCCAATGAGCAGTTCTTC